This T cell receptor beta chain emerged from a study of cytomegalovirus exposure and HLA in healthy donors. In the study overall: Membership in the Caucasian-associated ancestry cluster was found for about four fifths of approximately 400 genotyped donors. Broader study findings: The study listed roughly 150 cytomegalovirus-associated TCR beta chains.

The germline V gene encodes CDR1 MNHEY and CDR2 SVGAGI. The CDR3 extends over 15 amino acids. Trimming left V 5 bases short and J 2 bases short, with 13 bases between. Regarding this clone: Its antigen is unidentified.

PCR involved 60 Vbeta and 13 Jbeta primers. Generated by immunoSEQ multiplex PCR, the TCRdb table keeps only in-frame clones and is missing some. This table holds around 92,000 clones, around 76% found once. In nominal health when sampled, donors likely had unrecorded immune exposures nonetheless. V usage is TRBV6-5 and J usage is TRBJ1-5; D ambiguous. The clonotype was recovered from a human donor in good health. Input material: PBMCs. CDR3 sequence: CASSPAYRGNQPQHF. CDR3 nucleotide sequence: TGTGCCAGCAGTCCCGCCTACCGGGGCAATCAGCCCCAGCATTTT.